Presented here are 12 T cell receptor beta chains from one specimen sequenced in a study of immune evolution from preneoplasia to lung adenocarcinoma. Repertoires were generated with immunoSEQ multiplex PCR, while TCRdb's copy carries only in-frame clones and drops some. The table lists about 8,600 clones, 77% of them singletons. Sequenced sample: FFPE lung adenocarcinoma in situ tissue. These receptors were taken from a person aged 60-80 years with lung adenocarcinoma.

The chain links TRBV6-5 to TRBJ1-3, with a tentative D call TRBD1 (6 bases). The V gene's germline CDR1 is MNHEY and CDR2 SVGAGI. The V and J ends lost 5 bases and 3 bases respectively, with 8 bases between them. This CDR3 comprises 13 residues. This CDR3 reads CASSRTDGNTIYF. As DNA, the CDR3 is TGTGCCAGCAGTCGGACAGATGGAAACACCATATATTTT.

V is TRBV2 and J is TRBJ2-7; 9 positions match TRBD1. CDR1 is SNHLY, CDR2 FYNNEI, per germline. This CDR3 is 16 amino acids long. V lost 2 bases, J lost 2 bases, and 7 bases stayed unmatched. CDR3 region: CASSEWGTGRTYEQYF. CDR3 nucleotides: TGTGCCAGCAGTGAATGGGGGACAGGGAGGACCTACGAGCAGTACTTC.

This clone has only one observation. The V and J genes are TRBV27 and TRBJ2-1, with 7 bases aligning to TRBD1. Trimming removed 5 bases from V and 4 bases from J; junction bases left unmatched: 11. The CDR3 consists of 16 residues. Germline V CDR1 and CDR2: MNHEY, SMNVEV (reference sequence). CDR3 protein: CASSITGAKLYNEQFF. CDR3 coding DNA: TGTGCCAGCAGTATAACAGGGGCGAAATTATACAATGAGCAGTTCTTC.

This clone is labeled as medium-sized. The same CDR3 can be traced to other DNA sequences in this sample. This chain links TRBV7-2 with TRBJ2-5; no firm D call. Trimming pared 1 base from V and 5 bases from J, leaving 8 bases between. This CDR3 region has 13 residues. CDR1 is SGHTA, CDR2 FQGNSA, per germline. The CDR3 sequence is CASSLVVRETQYF. The CDR3 DNA sequence: TGTGCCAGCAGCTTAGTGGTCAGGGAGACCCAGTACTTC.

The chain joins TRBV27 to TRBJ1-5, with a tentative D call TRBD1 (6 bases). V lost 6 bases and J lost 2, with 20 bases in between. In germline, CDR1 is MNHEY, CDR2 SMNVEV (reference sequence). The length of the CDR3 is 17 residues. The CDR3 here is CASSTYATRGGNQPQHF. The CDR3 DNA reads as TGTGCCAGCAGCACCTATGCCACAAGGGGGGGCAATCAGCCCCAGCATTTT.

The gene calls are TRBV2 and TRBJ1-2; D is unresolved. Germline V lookup: CDR1 SNHLY, CDR2 FYNNEI. Trimming removed 7 bases at V and 2 bases at J, with 8 bases between. The CDR3 is 12 amino acids. The CDR3 loop is CASIGSNYGYTF. CDR3 DNA sequence: TGTGCCAGCATCGGCAGCAACTATGGCTACACCTTC.

The chain joins TRBV11-2 to TRBJ1-3, with no clear D. V lost 4 bases and J lost 7, with 11 bases in between. This CDR3 is 13 amino acids long. Germline CDR1 and CDR2: SGHAT and FQNNGV. CDR3 region: CASSSYKANTIYF. CDR3 sequence (DNA): TGTGCCAGCAGCTCCTATAAGGCGAACACCATATATTTT.

The V call is TRBV27, the J call TRBJ1-4; perhaps TRBD1 as D (6 bases). Germline CDR1 reads MNHEY; CDR2 reads SMNVEV (reference sequence). The CDR3 sequence is 15 residues long. V was shortened by 6 bases and J by 5 bases, with 16 bases between the two germline ends. The CDR3 DNA follows: TGTGCCAGCAGATCGATCCGGGACACCAATGAAAAACTGTTTTTT. Protein: CASRSIRDTNEKLFF.

CDR3 in DNA: TGCGCCAGCAGCTCGGGGGAGGGGGCCTATGGCTACACCTTC. As protein: CASSSGEGAYGYTF. V is TRBV5-1 and J is TRBJ1-2; 7 nucleotides line up with TRBD1. Germline loops: CDR1 SGHRS, CDR2 YFSETQ. J gave up 4 bases and V 3 bases, and 6 bases lay outside the gene matches. The CDR3 spans 14 residues.

V usage is TRBV7-3 and J usage is TRBJ2-5; the match to TRBD2 covers 9 bases. The V gene end was trimmed by 2 bases and the J gene end by 4 bases; junction bases not matched to a gene: 5. Germline V lookup: CDR1 SGHTA, CDR2 FQGTGA. This CDR3 is built from 15 residues. The CDR3 DNA is TGTGCCAGCAGCTTAGCGGGAGGGCCCATAGAGACCCAGTACTTC. Translation: CASSLAGGPIETQYF. Together with reference TRBV7-3 and TRBJ2-5, the CDR3 gives the full variable domain: GAGVSQTPSNKVTEKGKYVELRCDPISGHTALYWYRQSLGQGPEFLIYFQGTGAADDSGLPNDRFFAVRPEGSVSTLKIQRTERGDSAVYLCASSLAGGPIETQYFGPGTRLLVL.

The chain carries TRBV28 and TRBJ2-5, with 7 bases aligning to TRBD1. The CDR3 runs 13 residues. The germline V gene encodes CDR1 MDHEN and CDR2 SYDVKM. V shed 2 bases, J shed 5 bases, and the junction held 2 bases outside the gene matches. CDR3 DNA: TGTGCCAGCAGTTTAAGGGGACAGGAGACCCAGTACTTC. Amino acids: CASSLRGQETQYF.

This clone was counted a single time. The chain joins TRBV14 to TRBJ2-5; maybe TRBD2 (5 bases). The length of the CDR3 is 13 residues. Germline assignment: CDR1 SGHDN and CDR2 FVKESK. Trimming removed 5 bases from V and 5 bases from J, with 12 bases in between. CDR3 nucleotides: TGTGCCAGCAGCGAGGCGGGCTGGGAGACCCAGTACTTC. The encoded protein is CASSEAGWETQYF.